A single sample gave rise to the 24 T cell receptor beta chains below, sequenced in a study of follicular helper T cells after annual influenza vaccination. Time point reported: 2015-2016 season, pre-vaccination. Some clones are missing from TCRdb's copy, which holds only in-frame ones; the method was immunoSEQ multiplex PCR. The table has about 9,200 clones, 82% seen once; the top ten hold less than 2%. This material consisted of CXCR5+ CD38- circulating T follicular helper cells from blood, taken on the day of influenza vaccination. Subset here: circulating Tfh, non-naive CD4+CXCR5+PD-1+ (ICOS+CD38+ or ICOS-CD38-). The receptors were sampled from an adult who received the influenza vaccine.

This clone was detected only a few times. This chain uses TRBV10-3 with TRBJ2-6; D possibly matches TRBD1 or TRBD2 (5 bases each). Germline V CDR1 and CDR2: ENHRY, SYGVKD. The CDR3 has 16 residues. V lost 4 bases, J lost 5 bases, and 15 bases lay in between. The CDR3 is CAISAGTPLRANVLTF. The DNA for the CDR3 is TGTGCCATCAGTGCAGGGACCCCCTTGAGGGCCAACGTCCTGACTTTC.

The gene calls are TRBV6-1 and TRBJ2-2; TRBD1 might be the D (5 bases). Trimming pared 4 bases from V and 1 base from J, leaving 7 bases between. Germline V gene lookup returns CDR1 MNHNS and CDR2 SASEGT. This CDR3 has 14 amino acids. In nucleotides, the CDR3 is TGTGCCAGCAGTGGGCAGGGGAACACCGGGGAGCTGTTTTTT. Residues: CASSGQGNTGELFF.

The J gene is TRBJ2-3, the V gene TRBV2; the D gene is possibly TRBD2 (5 bases). V was pared by 8 bases and J by 3 bases, with 9 bases between. The CDR3 covers 12 residues. Germline values: CDR1 SNHLY, CDR2 FYNNEI. CDR3 bases: TGTGCCAGCCGGTGGGAGACAGATACGCAGTATTTT. Translated: CASRWETDTQYF.

This clone was counted a single time. V usage is TRBV27 and J usage is TRBJ1-5; D remains unclear. This CDR3 comprises 13 residues. The V and J ends lost 8 bases and 3 bases respectively, with 11 bases between them. The V gene's germline CDR1 is MNHEY and CDR2 SMNVEV (reference sequence). CDR3 loop: CASASAHNQPQHF. The CDR3 region has the DNA TGTGCCAGCGCCTCGGCACACAATCAGCCCCAGCATTTT.

The chain joins TRBV27 to TRBJ2-1; 9 positions match TRBD2. This CDR3 is 15 amino acids long. J gave up 8 bases and V 8 bases, and 13 bases lay outside the gene matches. Germline CDR1 reads MNHEY; CDR2 reads SMNVEV (reference sequence). The CDR3 DNA sequence: TGTGCCAGCGCAGGGCTAGCGGGATCCTTGTATGAGCAGTTCTTC. Its protein product is CASAGLAGSLYEQFF.

The V gene is TRBV4-1, the J gene TRBJ2-3; D possibly corresponds to TRBD2 (5 bases). CDR3 size: 17 residues. Germline V gives CDR1 MGHRA, CDR2 YSYEKL. Trimming removed 0 bases at V and 5 bases at J, with 18 bases between. CDR3 DNA sequence: TGCGCCAGCAGCCAAGAAGGGAGAGGCACCATGGGAGATACGCAGTATTTT. Its protein is CASSQEGRGTMGDTQYF.

The V call is TRBV7-3, the J call TRBJ2-1; D ambiguous. Trimming removed 2 bases from V and 8 bases from J, with 16 bases in between. Per germline, CDR1 SGHTA and CDR2 FQGTGA. The CDR3 sequence is 15 residues long. The CDR3 is CASSLAESRPDEQFF. CDR3 DNA sequence: TGTGCCAGCAGCTTAGCGGAGAGCAGGCCAGATGAGCAGTTCTTC.

CDR3 sequence reads: CASSPDRTYGYTF. As DNA, the CDR3 is TGTGCCAGCAGCCCGGACAGGACCTATGGCTACACCTTC. V is TRBV7-2 and J is TRBJ1-2; 7 nucleotides match TRBD1. Per the germline V gene, CDR1 is SGHTA and CDR2 is FQGNSA. With V trimmed by 5 bases and J by 4 bases, 4 bases remained unmatched. This CDR3 is built from 13 residues.

In this sample, this clone turned up a few times. The chain has TRBV6-5 and TRBJ2-7, with 10 bases fitting TRBD2. The V gene's germline CDR1 is MNHEY and CDR2 SVGAGI. This CDR3 has 15 amino acids. Losses at the gene ends were 2 bases for V and 3 bases for J; bases not matched to a gene: 4. The CDR3 DNA reads as TGTGCCAGCAGTTACCTTTCTAGCGGGAGCTACGAGCAGTACTTC. The encoded protein is CASSYLSSGSYEQYF.

The chain has TRBV2 and TRBJ1-1; TRBD1 agrees at 10 bases. V shed 6 bases, J shed 2 bases, and the junction held 9 bases outside the gene matches. This CDR3 is 16 amino acids long. CDR1 is SNHLY and CDR2 is FYNNEI in the germline V gene. CDR3: CASRDGQGGQNTEAFF. The CDR3 DNA is TGTGCCAGCAGAGACGGACAGGGGGGTCAAAACACTGAAGCTTTCTTT.

V gene TRBV28 combines with J gene TRBJ1-2, with D possibly TRBD1 on 6 matching bases. The ends were cut back, 5 bases at V and 8 bases at J, with 15 bases in the middle. CDR1 MDHEN and CDR2 SYDVKM come from the germline V gene. CDR3 length: 13 amino acids. The CDR3 region has the DNA TGTGCCAGCAGTCGACAGGATCGGGAAGGCTACACCTTC. Translated, it gives CASSRQDREGYTF.

In its sample, this clone was seen a few times. V is TRBV11-2 and J is TRBJ2-3; D call uncertain. Trimming took off 4 bases at V and 8 bases at J, with 7 bases between the two ends. Germline V gene sequence: CDR1 SGHAT, CDR2 FQNNGV. This CDR3 spans 11 amino acids. The CDR3 here is CASSSTTTQYF. The DNA of the CDR3 is TGTGCCAGCAGCTCCACGACTACGCAGTATTTT.

Points on this clone: Its ends do not fully match the called genes, so a read error is possible. The chain employs TRBV28 and TRBJ2-5, with D possibly called TRBD1 or TRBD2 (5 bases each). From germline, CDR1 is MDHEN and CDR2 SYDVKM. The CDR3 loop spans 12 amino acids. CDR3 sequence reads: CVSSWGQETQYF. The CDR3 DNA reads as TGTGTCAGCAGTTGGGGGCAAGAGACCCAGTACTTC.

This rearrangement joins TRBV19 to TRBJ2-5, with a weak D call TRBD1 (6 bases). Between the trimmed V and J ends, which lost 4 bases and 4 bases, there was a span of 13 bases. CDR1 and CDR2 from the germline V gene are LNHDA and SQIVND (reference sequence). CDR3 size: 14 residues. The CDR3 DNA reads as TGTGCCAGTAGTACAGTTGTACAGGGAGAGACCCAGTACTTC. Its protein is CASSTVVQGETQYF.

The chain joins TRBV6-1 to TRBJ2-7; TRBD2 agrees at 14 bases. This CDR3 has 16 amino acids. V was pared by 3 bases and J by 3 bases, with 4 bases of the junction left unmatched. The germline gives CDR1 MNHNS, CDR2 SASEGT. The CDR3 protein is CASSDTGTSGSYEQYF. DNA of the CDR3: TGTGCCAGCAGTGACACCGGGACTAGCGGGAGCTACGAGCAGTACTTC.

The V and J genes are TRBV10-3 and TRBJ2-2; no firm D call. The CDR3 consists of 13 residues. Germline-derived CDR1 and CDR2 are ENHRY and SYGVKD. V lost 1 base, J lost 7 bases, and 7 bases lay in between. The CDR3 spells CAISEWGNGELFF. The CDR3 coding sequence is TGTGCCATCAGTGAGTGGGGAAACGGGGAGCTGTTTTTT.

This chain connects TRBV19 to TRBJ1-4; D not resolved. Germline loops: CDR1 LNHDA, CDR2 SQIVND (reference sequence). V lost 7 bases and J lost 12, with 18 bases in between. The CDR3 extends over 13 amino acids. CDR3 sequence reads: CASTGGRHPELFF. The CDR3, as DNA: TGTGCCAGTACAGGAGGGAGACACCCAGAACTGTTTTTT.

Only one count was recorded for this clone. V usage is TRBV4-2 and J usage is TRBJ2-1, with TRBD2 identical over 10 bases. The CDR3 runs 17 residues. Per the germline V gene, CDR1 is LGHNA and CDR2 is YNFKEQ. Unmatched junction bases numbered 6, after V lost 4 bases and J lost 0 bases. The CDR3 region is CASSPGSGRSSYNEQFF. The DNA of the CDR3 is TGTGCCAGCAGCCCAGGTAGCGGGAGGTCCTCCTACAATGAGCAGTTCTTC.

This sequence joins TRBV13 and TRBJ2-5; 7 bases agree with TRBD1. The V gene end was trimmed by 5 bases and the J gene end by 5 bases; junction bases not matched to a gene: 5. Germline assignment: CDR1 PRHDT and CDR2 FYEKMQ (reference sequence). The CDR3 contains 13 residues. The CDR3 loop is CASSADRSETQYF. For the CDR3, the DNA is TGTGCCAGCAGCGCGGACAGGAGTGAGACCCAGTACTTC. The whole variable domain, remainder taken from reference TRBV13 and TRBJ2-5, is AAGVIQSPRHLIKEKRETATLKCYPIPRHDTVYWYQQGPGQDPQFLISFYEKMQSDKGSIPDRFSAQQFSDYHSELNMSSLELGDSALYFCASSADRSETQYFGPGTRLLVL.

This sequence joins TRBV18 and TRBJ1-1, with 8 bases aligning to TRBD1. Unmatched junction bases numbered 3, after V lost 3 bases and J lost 3 bases. Germline V CDR1 and CDR2: KGHSH, LQKENI. This CDR3 is 14 amino acids long. The CDR3 is CASSPKDRDTEAFF. The DNA of the CDR3 is TGTGCCAGCTCACCTAAGGACAGGGACACTGAAGCTTTCTTT.

The chain couples TRBV9 to TRBJ1-4; tentative D call: TRBD1 (5 bases). This CDR3 comprises 15 residues. Looked up from germline, CDR1 is SGDLS and CDR2 is YYNGEE. The V end lost 4 bases, the J end lost 3 bases, and 13 bases lay between the germline ends. The CDR3 DNA follows: TGTGCCAGCAGCACGAACCGGGACCCTAATGAAAAACTGTTTTTT. Protein product: CASSTNRDPNEKLFF.

This chain uses TRBV6-1 with TRBJ2-1; 13 nucleotides align to TRBD2. Trimming at V came to 8 bases and at J to 5 bases, leaving 6 bases not matched to a gene. Germline V gene data show CDR1 as MNHNS and CDR2 as SASEGT. The CDR3 is 15 residues long. CDR3 sequence (DNA): TGTGCCAGCCGACCCGGGACTAGCGGGAACAATGAGCAGTTCTTC. It specifies CASRPGTSGNNEQFF.

The rearrangement joins TRBV9 to TRBJ2-1; D is uncertain. CDR1 and CDR2 from the germline V gene are SGDLS and YYNGEE. This CDR3 spans 14 amino acids. V lost 1 base to trimming and J lost 6 bases, with 11 bases between them. CDR3 DNA: TGTGCCAGCAGCGTATTAAGCGCCGGCAATGAGCAGTTCTTC. Its protein is CASSVLSAGNEQFF.

V and J are TRBV5-4 and TRBJ2-2; no clear D. This CDR3 is 14 amino acids long. Germline V gene lookup returns CDR1 SGHNT and CDR2 YYREEE (reference sequence). The V end lost 0 bases, the J end lost 2 bases, and 5 bases lay between the germline ends. The CDR3 protein is CASSLDPNTGELFF. The CDR3 DNA reads as TGTGCCAGCAGCTTGGATCCCAACACCGGGGAGCTGTTTTTT.